This T cell receptor beta chain was identified during a study of PD-1 blockade in classical Hodgkin lymphoma. Study outcomes and limitations: The study reported lower baseline TCR diversity in newly diagnosed patients than in healthy donors.

All trial patients relapsed after autologous stem cell transplantation. TCRdb's table, derived via immunoSEQ multiplex PCR, lists solely in-frame clones and lacks some. The sample has about 14,000 clones; about 86% are singletons. CDR1 is LNHDA and CDR2 is SQIVND in the germline V gene (reference sequence). V shed 2 bases, J shed 1 base, and the junction held 4 bases outside the gene matches. This CDR3 has 16 amino acids. A remark on this clone: Its antigen is unidentified.

The source is a human donor with classical Hodgkin lymphoma. V and J are TRBV19 and TRBJ1-2, with TRBD1 matching 10 bases. Sequenced here: peripheral blood mononuclear cells (PBMCs), sampled at baseline. CDR3 residues: CASSIPGTGVNYGYTF. CDR3 DNA: TGTGCCAGTAGTATACCCGGGACAGGGGTTAACTATGGCTACACCTTC.